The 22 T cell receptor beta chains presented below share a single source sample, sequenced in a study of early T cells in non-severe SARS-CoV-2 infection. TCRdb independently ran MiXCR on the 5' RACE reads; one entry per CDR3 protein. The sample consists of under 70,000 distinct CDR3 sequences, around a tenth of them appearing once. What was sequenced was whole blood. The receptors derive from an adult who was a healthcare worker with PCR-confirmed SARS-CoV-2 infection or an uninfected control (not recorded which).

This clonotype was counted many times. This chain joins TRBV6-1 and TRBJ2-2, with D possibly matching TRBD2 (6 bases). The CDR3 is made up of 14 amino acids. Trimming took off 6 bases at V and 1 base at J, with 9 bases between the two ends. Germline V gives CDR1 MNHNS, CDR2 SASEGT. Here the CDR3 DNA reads TGTGCCAGCAGGGTCGGGGGGAACACCGGGGAGCTGTTTTTT. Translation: CASRVGGNTGELFF.

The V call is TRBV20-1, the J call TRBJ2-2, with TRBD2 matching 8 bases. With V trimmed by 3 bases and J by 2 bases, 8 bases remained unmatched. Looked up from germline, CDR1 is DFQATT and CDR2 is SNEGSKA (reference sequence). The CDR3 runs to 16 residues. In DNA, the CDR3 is TGCAGTGCTAGGAGGAGCAGCGGGAGTAACACCGGGGAGCTGTTTTTT. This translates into CSARRSSGSNTGELFF.

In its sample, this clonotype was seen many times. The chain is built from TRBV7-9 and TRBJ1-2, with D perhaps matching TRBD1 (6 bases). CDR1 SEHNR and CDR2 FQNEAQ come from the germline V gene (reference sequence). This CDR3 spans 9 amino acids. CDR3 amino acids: CAPGAGYTF. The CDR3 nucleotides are TGTGCTCCGGGGGCTGGCTACACCTTC.

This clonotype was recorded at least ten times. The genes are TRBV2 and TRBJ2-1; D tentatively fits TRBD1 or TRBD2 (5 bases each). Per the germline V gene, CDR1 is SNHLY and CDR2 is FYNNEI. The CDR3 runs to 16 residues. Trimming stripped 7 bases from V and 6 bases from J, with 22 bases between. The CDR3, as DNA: TGTGCCAGCACTTATCCCGGGGCTAATTCCGGCAATGAGCAGTTCTTC. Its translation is CASTYPGANSGNEQFF.

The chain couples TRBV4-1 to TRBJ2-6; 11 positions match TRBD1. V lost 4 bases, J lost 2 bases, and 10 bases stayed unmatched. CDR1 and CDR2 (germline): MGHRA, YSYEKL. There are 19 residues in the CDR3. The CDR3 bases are TGCGCCAGCAGCCCTGGCTATGGACAGGGGGCGACTGGGGCCAACGTCCTGACTTTC. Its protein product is CASSPGYGQGATGANVLTF.

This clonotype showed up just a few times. CDR3 sequence (DNA): TGCAGTGCTAGAGAAGGAGGCGGGAATAGCAATCAGCCCCAGCATTTT. Translated, it gives CSAREGGGNSNQPQHF. The chain recombines TRBV20-1 with TRBJ1-5; D gene ambiguous. The ends were cut back, 0 bases at V and 0 bases at J, with 12 bases in the middle. The CDR3 has 16 amino acids. The germline V gene encodes CDR1 DFQATT and CDR2 SNEGSKA (reference sequence).

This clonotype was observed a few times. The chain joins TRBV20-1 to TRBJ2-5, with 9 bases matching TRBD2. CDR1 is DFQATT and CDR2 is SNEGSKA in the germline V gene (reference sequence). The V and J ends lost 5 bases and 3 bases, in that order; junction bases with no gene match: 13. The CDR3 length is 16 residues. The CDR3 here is CSALEASGAPKETQYF. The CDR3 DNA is TGCAGTGCTCTGGAAGCTAGCGGGGCCCCCAAAGAGACCCAGTACTTC.

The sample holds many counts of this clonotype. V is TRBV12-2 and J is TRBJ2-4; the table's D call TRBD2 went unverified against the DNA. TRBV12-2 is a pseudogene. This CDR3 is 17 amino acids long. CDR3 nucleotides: TGTGCAAGTCGCTTAGCAAAGGCCCTGCTGGCCAAAAACATTCAGTACTTC. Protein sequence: CASRLAKALLAKNIQYF.

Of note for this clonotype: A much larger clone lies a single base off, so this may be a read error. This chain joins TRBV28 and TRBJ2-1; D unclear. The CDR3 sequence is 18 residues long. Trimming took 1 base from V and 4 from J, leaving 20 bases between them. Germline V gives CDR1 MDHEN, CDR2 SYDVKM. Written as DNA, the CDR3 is TGTGCCAGCAGTTTATCGTCGACCTGTGGAGCCCATTACAATGAGCAGTTCTTC. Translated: CASSLSSTCGAHYNEQFF.

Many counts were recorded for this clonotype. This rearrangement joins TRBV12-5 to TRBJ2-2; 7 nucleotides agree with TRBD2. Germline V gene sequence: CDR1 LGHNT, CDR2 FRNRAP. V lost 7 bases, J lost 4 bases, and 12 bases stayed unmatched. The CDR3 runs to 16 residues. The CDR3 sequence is CASAKNIGRPTGELFF. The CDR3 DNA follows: TGTGCTAGTGCTAAAAATATCGGGAGGCCCACCGGGGAGCTGTTTTTT.

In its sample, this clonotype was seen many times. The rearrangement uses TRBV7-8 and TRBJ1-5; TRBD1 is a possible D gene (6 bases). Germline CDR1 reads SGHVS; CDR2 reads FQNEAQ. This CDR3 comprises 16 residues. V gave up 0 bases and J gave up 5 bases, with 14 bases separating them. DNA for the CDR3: TGTGCCAGCAGCTTAGCGGGACACTTGATCTATCAGCCCCAGCATTTT. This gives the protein CASSLAGHLIYQPQHF. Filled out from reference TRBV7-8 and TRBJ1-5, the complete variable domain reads GAGVSQSPRYKVAKRGQDVALRCDPISGHVSLFWYQQALGQGPEFLTYFQNEAQLDKSGLPSDRFFAERPEGSVSTLKIQRTQQEDSAVYLCASSLAGHLIYQPQHFGDGTRLSIL.

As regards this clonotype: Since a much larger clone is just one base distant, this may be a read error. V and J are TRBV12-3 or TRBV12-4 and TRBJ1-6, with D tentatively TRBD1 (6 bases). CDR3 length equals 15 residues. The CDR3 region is CANSLVRGRNSPLHF. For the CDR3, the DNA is TGTGCCAACAGTTTAGTACGGGGGCGAAATTCACCCCTCCACTTT.

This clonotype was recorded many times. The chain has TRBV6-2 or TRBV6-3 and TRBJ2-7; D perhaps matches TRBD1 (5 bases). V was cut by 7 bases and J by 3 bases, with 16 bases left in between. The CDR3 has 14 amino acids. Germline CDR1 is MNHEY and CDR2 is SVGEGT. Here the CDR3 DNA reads TGTGCCAGCACGGTCGGGTGGGGCGTCTACGAGCAGTACTTC. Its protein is CASTVGWGVYEQYF.

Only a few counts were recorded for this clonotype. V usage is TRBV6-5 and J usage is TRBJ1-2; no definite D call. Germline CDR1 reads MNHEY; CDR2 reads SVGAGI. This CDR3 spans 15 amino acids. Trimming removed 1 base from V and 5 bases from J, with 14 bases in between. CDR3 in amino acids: CASSYYEPGIYGYTF. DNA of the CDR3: TGTGCCAGCAGTTACTACGAACCGGGTATATATGGCTACACCTTC.

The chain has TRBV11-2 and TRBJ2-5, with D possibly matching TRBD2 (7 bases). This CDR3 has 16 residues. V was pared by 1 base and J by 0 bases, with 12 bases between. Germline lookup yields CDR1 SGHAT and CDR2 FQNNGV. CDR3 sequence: CASSLGGLADQETQYF. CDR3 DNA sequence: TGTGCCAGCAGCTTAGGGGGGCTAGCGGACCAAGAGACCCAGTACTTC.

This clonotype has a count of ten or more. For the CDR3, the DNA is TGTGCCAGTAGTCCCATTAGCAATCAGCCCCAGCATTTT. Amino acids: CASSPISNQPQHF. The V gene is TRBV19, the J gene TRBJ1-5; D is undetermined. V lost 5 bases and J 0 bases, leaving 5 bases between the germline ends. This CDR3 comprises 13 residues. CDR1 LNHDA and CDR2 SQIVND come from the germline V gene (reference sequence).

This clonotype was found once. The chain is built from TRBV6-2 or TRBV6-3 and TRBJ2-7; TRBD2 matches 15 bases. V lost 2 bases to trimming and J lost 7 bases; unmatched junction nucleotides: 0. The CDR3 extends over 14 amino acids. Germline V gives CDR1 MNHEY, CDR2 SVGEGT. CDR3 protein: CASSYGLAGGEQYF. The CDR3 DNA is TGTGCCAGCAGTTACGGACTAGCGGGAGGGGAGCAGTACTTC.

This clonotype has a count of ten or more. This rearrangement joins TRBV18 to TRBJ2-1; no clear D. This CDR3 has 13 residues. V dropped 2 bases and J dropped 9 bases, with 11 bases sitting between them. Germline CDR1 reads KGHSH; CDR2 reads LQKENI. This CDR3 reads CASSPDLGGEQFF. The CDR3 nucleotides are TGTGCCAGCTCACCAGATCTCGGCGGTGAGCAGTTCTTC.

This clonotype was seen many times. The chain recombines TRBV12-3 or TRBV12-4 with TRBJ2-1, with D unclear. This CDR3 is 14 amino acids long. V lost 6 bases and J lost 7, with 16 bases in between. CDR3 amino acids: CASSEGRSRNEQFF. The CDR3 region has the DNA TGTGCCAGCAGCGAAGGACGGTCGCGAAATGAGCAGTTCTTC.

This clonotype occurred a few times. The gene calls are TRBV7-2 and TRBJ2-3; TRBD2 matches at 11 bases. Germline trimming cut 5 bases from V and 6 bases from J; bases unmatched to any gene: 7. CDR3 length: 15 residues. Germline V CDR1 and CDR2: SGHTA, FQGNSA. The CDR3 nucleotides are TGTGCCAGCAGCCGTAGCGGGGGGGCCAGGGATACGCAGTATTTT. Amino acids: CASSRSGGARDTQYF. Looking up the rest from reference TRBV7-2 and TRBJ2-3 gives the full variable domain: GAGVSQSPSNKVTEKGKDVELRCDPISGHTALYWYRQSLGQGLEFLIYFQGNSAPDKSGLPSDRFSAERTGGSVSTLTIQRTQQEDSAVYLCASSRSGGARDTQYFGPGTRLTVL.

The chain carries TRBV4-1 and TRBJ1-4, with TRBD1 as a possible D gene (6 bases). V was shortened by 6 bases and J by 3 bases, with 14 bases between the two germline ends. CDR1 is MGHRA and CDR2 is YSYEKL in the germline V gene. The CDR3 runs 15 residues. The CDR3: CASSLYREANEKLFF. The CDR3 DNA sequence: TGCGCCAGCAGTCTATACAGGGAGGCTAATGAAAAACTGTTTTTT.

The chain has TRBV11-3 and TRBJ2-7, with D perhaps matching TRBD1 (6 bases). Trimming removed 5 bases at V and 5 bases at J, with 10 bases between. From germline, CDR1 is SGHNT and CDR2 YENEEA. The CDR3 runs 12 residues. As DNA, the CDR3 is TGTGCCAGCAGCGGGGACAAGGACGAGCAGTACTTC. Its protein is CASSGDKDEQYF.